This T cell receptor (beta chain) appears in the sequencing data of a study of beta chain features in type 1 diabetes (dated by TCRdb to the late 2010s). The study in broad terms: Mean age, gender distribution, total cell number and subset yield were not different between patients and healthy donors. A total of roughly 100 million sorted cells were examined across all samples, and RNA yield correlated strongly with the number of cells per subset. In the study, recently diagnosed type 1 diabetes patients and matched healthy donors were compared on the TCRB repertoires of their sorted circulating CD4+ T cell subsets. Regulatory and stem cell-like memory subsets were isolated from only 8 patients and roughly 8 healthy donors, whereas naive and central memory subsets came from all 30 or so donors.

Points the paper makes about the study in general: The naive, central memory and regulatory TCRB repertoires appeared to resemble one another more closely among patients than among healthy donors. At VDJ recombination sites, patients with type 1 diabetes made fewer insertions and deleted more nucleotides, a pattern implying thymic rearrangement abnormalities. Because cDNA rather than genomic DNA was sequenced, highly expressing activated cells could have been over-represented, although no difference in activation and CD3 levels was found between groups. Because the HLA sub-analyses included only small numbers of individuals, any influence of HLA type on TCRB rearrangement was left unresolved. In all four CD4+ subsets, TCRB CDR3 length was moderately but significantly shorter in type 1 diabetes patients. PCR might favor shorter templates, but patient and control samples were amplified and corrected together, so any skew would affect both groups equally.

This clone was observed many times. The target of this receptor is not known. No base quality information exists; no much larger clone differs at one position. A single peripheral blood draw of about 120 mL on average was collected from each donor into heparinised tubes. Naive, central memory, regulatory and stem cell-like memory CD4+ T cells were sorted on a BD FACSAria II using a panel including CD45RO, CCR7, CD25, CD127, CD95 and CD27. Purity was above 95% for every sorted population. PBMCs were isolated immediately by Lymphoprep density gradient centrifugation and stained directly without culture. Samples were stained and sorted in pairs, with one healthy donor and one patient per experiment, so that batch effects were minimized. The CDR1 and CDR2 encoded by the germline V gene are KGHSH and LQKENI. There are 15 amino acids in the CDR3, from cysteine to phenylalanine inclusive. Only the CDR3 part of the read is kept: 45 bases, read in frame from the first base. V is cut by 4 bases and J by 0 bases, and the space between the germline ends is 9 bases.

The entire isolated RNA was reverse transcribed using the High Capacity cDNA Reverse Transcription Kit, and thus expressed TCRB transcripts were sequenced. Naive, central memory and regulatory T cell samples underwent deep immunoSEQ sequencing, averaging about 3.57 million total reads per sample. Sorted cells were lysed in RLT buffer and RNA was extracted with DNase-treated RNeasy Micro or Mini kits, depending on cell number. To prevent cross-contamination, each cell subset was processed individually, whereas patient and healthy donor samples were processed jointly. The immunoSEQ multiplex PCR was used to amplify TCRB sequences from cDNA, generating 87-bp fragments that spanned the CDR3 region. Amplicons were sequenced on the Illumina HiSeq platform. The original methods were these. PCR bias was computationally corrected using synthetic template baselines, reads within Hamming distance 2 were collapsed, and singletons that could not be merged were discarded. Reads were aligned against IMGT to assign V, D and J genes, CDR3 length and insertions or deletions at six rearrangement sites. Within each subset, clonotype counts were normalized to sorted cell number, after which true diversity and Gini coefficients were computed with the tcR R package. The overlap coefficient, calculated on TCRB nucleotide sequences, was used to quantify repertoire sharing. The clones in this table, taken by TCRdb from immuneACCESS, are in-frame only. Not every clone is retained; where verified, under half of the shortfall comes from an unresolved V gene, and the cause of the rest is unknown. Clonal size and the V and J genes are those of that table, whereas D and trimming came from the DNA. This sample has almost 350,000 clones in its table, and 7.5% to 9% of those were observed once. Around 0.45% of the sample is taken by the ten largest.

The chain links TRBV18 with TRBJ1-4; the best D guess is TRBD1, with 5 bases matching. This TCR came from a woman between 18 and 30 years old in good health. The sequencing sample was made of central memory CD4+ T cells from blood. The DNA sequence reads TGTGCCAGCTCACGATCGACAGCAACTAATGAAAAACTGTTTTTT. The resulting protein is CASSRSTATNEKLFF.